This T cell receptor beta chain is from a study of T cell responses to AZD1222 COVID-19 vaccine. Overall study context: It was second doses at about 4 or about 12 weeks that were pooled.

The sample holds one count of this clone. Its antigen is not identified. Deletions cut 1 base from V and 6 bases from J, with 7 bases between. This CDR3 region has 12 residues. Germline V gene sequence: CDR1 KGHSH, CDR2 LQKENI. Study observations and caveats: Unmutated regions of variants are reportedly targeted by nearly half of spike-specific TCRs. Baseline seropositivity characterized only six or seven AZD1222 recipients. There were mostly white British donors and more females than males, and clonal diversity was possibly underestimated.

The data were produced by immunoSEQ multiplex PCR, yet TCRdb's version contains in-frame clones alone and is incomplete. Altogether 160,000 or so clones are present, roughly 90% being singletons, with the ten largest covering roughly 5.5%. The V call is TRBV18, the J call TRBJ2-7; D is uncertain. This sequence was found in an adult in good health. This specimen consisted of peripheral blood, obtained on day 0 of AZD1222 vaccination. CDR3 protein: CASSPLGPEQYF. CDR3 DNA: TGTGCCAGCTCACCACTTGGTCCCGAGCAGTACTTC. The variable domain in full, with the rest retrieved from reference TRBV18 and TRBJ2-7, is NAGVMQNPRHLVRRRGQEARLRCSPMKGHSHVYWYRQLPEEGLKFMVYLQKENIIDESGMPKERFSAEFPKEGPSILRIQQVVRGDSAAYFCASSPLGPEQYFGPGTRLTVT.